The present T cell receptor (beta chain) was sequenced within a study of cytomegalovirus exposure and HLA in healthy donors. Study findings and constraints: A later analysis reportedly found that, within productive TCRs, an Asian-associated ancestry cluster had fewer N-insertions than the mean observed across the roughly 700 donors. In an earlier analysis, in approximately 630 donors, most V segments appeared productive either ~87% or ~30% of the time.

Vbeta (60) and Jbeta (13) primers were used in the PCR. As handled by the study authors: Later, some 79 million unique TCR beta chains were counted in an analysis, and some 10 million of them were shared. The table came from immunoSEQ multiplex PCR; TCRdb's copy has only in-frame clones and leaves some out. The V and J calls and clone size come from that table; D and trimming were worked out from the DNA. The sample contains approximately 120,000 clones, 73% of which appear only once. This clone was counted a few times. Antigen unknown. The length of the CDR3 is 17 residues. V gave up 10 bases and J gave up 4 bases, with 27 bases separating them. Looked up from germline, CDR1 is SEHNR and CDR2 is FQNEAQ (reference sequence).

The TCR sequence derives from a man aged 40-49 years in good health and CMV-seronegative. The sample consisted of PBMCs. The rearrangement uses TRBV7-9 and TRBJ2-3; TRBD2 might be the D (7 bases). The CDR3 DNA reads TGTGCCATCCTAAGGGAGGGGGGAACAGGCAGGGCAGATACGCAGTATTTT. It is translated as CAILREGGTGRADTQYF.